The rows below give T cell receptor beta chains drawn from one sample of a study of CD8+ T cells in alopecia areata. Using immunoSEQ multiplex PCR, the repertoire was profiled, and TCRdb retains in-frame clones only, with some absent. The sample consists of 150,000 to 200,000 clones, 64% of them appearing once. Sequenced here: CD4+ T cells sorted from blood, sampled between weeks 49 and 50, from a patient treated with tofacitinib. The source is a human donor with alopecia areata. The CDR3 runs from the conserved cysteine through the conserved F or W. D genes are given only for firm matches. Size is stated for part of the rows, as once, few or many counts, or as a class when the clone is expanded.

abundance | j_gene | v_gene | d_gene | CDR3nt | CDR3aa
few | TRBJ1-2 | TRBV30 | - | TGTGCCTGGAGTGACCCAGCGGGCCGCTATGGCTACACCTTC | CAWSDPAGRYGYTF
- | TRBJ2-2 | TRBV30 | - | TGTGCCTGGAGTGTCGGTTTGAACACCGGGGAGCTGTTTTTT | CAWSVGLNTGELFF
once | TRBJ2-5 | TRBV2 | TRBD1 | TGTGCCAGCAGTGGGGGGGACAGGCGCCAAGAGACCCAGTACTTC | CASSGGDRRQETQYF
- | TRBJ1-1 | TRBV6-5 | - | TGTGCCAGCAGTTTCCCGGGGGACACTGAAGCTTTCTTT | CASSFPGDTEAFF
- | TRBJ1-1 | TRBV29-1 | - | TGCAGCGTCTCAAGGGAACAGGGTAACACTGAAGCTTTCTTT | CSVSREQGNTEAFF
- | TRBJ2-1 | TRBV7-9 | - | TGTGCCAGCAGCTTCTCAGGAAGCAATGAGCAGTTCTTC | CASSFSGSNEQFF
- | TRBJ2-7 | TRBV29-1 | - | TGCAGCGTTAAGAGTGCCTCCTACGAGCAGTACTTC | CSVKSASYEQYF
- | TRBJ2-2 | TRBV29-1 | TRBD1 | TGCAGCGTTGAATCTGGACAGGGTTACTGGAGGGAGCTGTTTTTT | CSVESGQGYWRELFF
- | TRBJ2-2 | TRBV5-1 | - | TGCGCCAGCAGCACCGGACAATCGACCGGGGAGCTGTTTTTT | CASSTGQSTGELFF
- | TRBJ2-7 | TRBV29-1 | - | TGCAGCGTTGTCCGGGGGGCCAACGAGCAGTACTTC | CSVVRGANEQYF
- | TRBJ2-2 | TRBV27 | - | TGTGCCAGCAGTCTGAGGCCTAACCCTGGCCCCGGGGAGCTGTTTTTT | CASSLRPNPGPGELFF
- | TRBJ2-1 | TRBV7-2 | - | TGTGCCAGCAGCTCCCCTGGATGGGCAGGGGGGAGCTCCTACAATGAGCAGTTCTTC | CASSSPGWAGGSSYNEQFF
- | TRBJ1-5 | TRBV6-5 | TRBD1 | TGTGCCAGCAGATCCGACAGGGCGGGCAATCAGCCCCAGCATTTT | CASRSDRAGNQPQHF
- | TRBJ2-5 | TRBV18 | TRBD2 | TGTGCCAGCTCACGGACTAGCGACCAAGAGACCCAGTACTTC | CASSRTSDQETQYF
- | TRBJ2-4 | TRBV5-1 | TRBD1 | TGCGCCAGCAGCGGTAAATATAGACAGGGGGCAAGCAACATTCAGTACTTC | CASSGKYRQGASNIQYF
few | TRBJ2-4 | TRBV4-3 | - | TGCGCCAGCAGCCAAGACAGCGCTACCATTCAGTACTTC | CASSQDSATIQYF
- | TRBJ2-3 | TRBV6-1 | - | TGTGCCAGCAGTGAAGCGGGAGCGCCCACGTTAACAGATACGCAGTATTTT | CASSEAGAPTLTDTQYF
- | TRBJ1-2 | TRBV30 | - | TGTGCCTGGAGGAGGGGGGAGGAGAGTGGCTACACCTTC | CAWRRGEESGYTF
- | TRBJ1-2 | TRBV29-1 | - | TGCAGCGTCGTGGGAAGGACAGTTTTTACCTTC | CSVVGRTVFTF
- | TRBJ2-3 | TRBV9 | TRBD2 | TGTGCCAGCAGCGTAGCCCCTAGCGGGGCAGCAGATACGCAGTATTTT | CASSVAPSGAADTQYF
- | TRBJ2-1 | TRBV30 | - | TGTGCCTGGAGTGTCGGCCGGCGAAACAATGAGCAGTTCTTC | CAWSVGRRNNEQFF
- | TRBJ2-5 | TRBV30 | - | TGTGCCTGGAGGGTCGGAGAGACCCAGTACTTC | CAWRVGETQYF
few | TRBJ2-7 | TRBV29-1 | TRBD1 | TGCAGCGTTAATAGGATAGGACAGGGGGACTACGAGCAGTACTTC | CSVNRIGQGDYEQYF
- | TRBJ1-3 | TRBV29-1 | - | TGCAGCGTTGAAATCCAGGGAAGCCACGGGGACACCATATATTTT | CSVEIQGSHGDTIYF
- | TRBJ1-2 | TRBV30 | TRBD1 | TGTGCCTGTATAAGGGGGCAGCTCTATGGCTACACCTTC | CACIRGQLYGYTF
- | TRBJ1-2 | TRBV29-1 | - | TGCAGCGTTGGGGGTCTCCTAGGCTACACCTTC | CSVGGLLGYTF
- | TRBJ1-1 | TRBV29-1 | - | TGCAGCGTTGAGAGACAGGCCTACACTGAAGCTTTCTTT | CSVERQAYTEAFF
- | TRBJ1-1 | TRBV18 | - | TGTGCCAGCTCAGGGAACAGCAAAACTGAAGCTTTCTTT | CASSGNSKTEAFF
- | TRBJ2-5 | TRBV6-6 | TRBD1 | TGTGCCAGCAGGTCAATCGACAGGGTGAGGGAGACCCAGTACTTC | CASRSIDRVRETQYF
- | TRBJ1-1 | TRBV4-3 | - | TGCGCCAGCAGCCAAGATACGGACCGTTCTGAAGCTTTCTTT | CASSQDTDRSEAFF
- | TRBJ1-5 | TRBV7-2 | - | TGTGCCAGCAGCTTAGACAATCAGCCCCAGCATTTT | CASSLDNQPQHF
- | TRBJ2-7 | TRBV27 | - | TGTGCCAGCAGTTTGGCGCGAAAGGCTTACGAGCAGTACTTC | CASSLARKAYEQYF
few | TRBJ1-1 | TRBV4-2 | - | TGTGCCAGCAGCCAAGATTTGGGACCGTATGAAGCTTTCTTT | CASSQDLGPYEAFF
- | TRBJ2-3 | TRBV29-1 | TRBD2 | TGCAGCACCAGCGGGGGGGCCGCAGATACGCAGTATTTT | CSTSGGAADTQYF
- | TRBJ1-1 | TRBV18 | - | TGTGCCAGCTCACCTCAACAGGTTAACACTGAAGCTTTCTTT | CASSPQQVNTEAFF
few | TRBJ2-7 | TRBV14 | - | TGTGCCAGCAGCCAAGGACATGGAAAGGGTTACGAGCAGTACTTC | CASSQGHGKGYEQYF
- | TRBJ2-7 | TRBV25-1 | - | TGTGCCAGCAGTGAAGGCGCGTTCCCGGACTACGAGCAGTACTTC | CASSEGAFPDYEQYF
once | TRBJ2-7 | TRBV30 | - | TGTGCCTGGAGTGCCCTGGGTGGGGGCCGTCCTCTCTACGAGCAGTACTTC | CAWSALGGGRPLYEQYF
- | TRBJ2-1 | TRBV7-9 | TRBD2 | TGTGCCAGCAGCAAAGAGGGACTAGTGACCTACAATGAGCAGTTCTTC | CASSKEGLVTYNEQFF
few | TRBJ2-3 | TRBV7-2 | TRBD2 | TGTGCCAGCAAGTGGGCTAGCGGGGTAGGTTCCACAGATACGCAGTATTTT | CASKWASGVGSTDTQYF
- | TRBJ1-2 | TRBV30 | - | TGTGCCTGGAGTGTCGCCGTAAACTATGGCTACACCTTC | CAWSVAVNYGYTF
- | TRBJ1-1 | TRBV29-1 | TRBD1 | TGCAGCGTTGACAGACAGGGGGCTGGCACTGAAGCTTTCTTT | CSVDRQGAGTEAFF
- | TRBJ2-1 | TRBV4-2 | TRBD2 | TGTGCCAGCAGCCTTAGCGGGGGGGGCTACAATGAGCAGTTCTTC | CASSLSGGGYNEQFF
- | TRBJ2-3 | TRBV29-1 | - | TGCAGCGTTGGTTGGTATAGCACAGATACGCAGTATTTT | CSVGWYSTDTQYF
- | TRBJ2-3 | TRBV13 | TRBD2 | TGTGCCAGCAGCTCACTAGCGGTCGGAGATACGCAGTATTTT | CASSSLAVGDTQYF
- | TRBJ1-2 | TRBV6-5 | - | TGTGCCAGCAGTCCGCTGACAGCGAGCTATGGCTACACCTTC | CASSPLTASYGYTF